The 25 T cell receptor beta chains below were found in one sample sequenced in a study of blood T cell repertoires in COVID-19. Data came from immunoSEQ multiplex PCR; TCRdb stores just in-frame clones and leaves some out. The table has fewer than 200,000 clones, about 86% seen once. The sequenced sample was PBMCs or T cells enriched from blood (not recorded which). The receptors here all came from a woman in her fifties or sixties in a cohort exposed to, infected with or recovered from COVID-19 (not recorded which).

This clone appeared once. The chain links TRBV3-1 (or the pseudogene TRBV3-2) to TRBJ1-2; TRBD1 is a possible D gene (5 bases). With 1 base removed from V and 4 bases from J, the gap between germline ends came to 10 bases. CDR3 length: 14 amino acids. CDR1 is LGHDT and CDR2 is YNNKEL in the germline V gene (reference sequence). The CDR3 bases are TGTGCCAGCAGCCAAGGTTCGGGGGTCTATGGCTACACCTTC. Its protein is CASSQGSGVYGYTF.

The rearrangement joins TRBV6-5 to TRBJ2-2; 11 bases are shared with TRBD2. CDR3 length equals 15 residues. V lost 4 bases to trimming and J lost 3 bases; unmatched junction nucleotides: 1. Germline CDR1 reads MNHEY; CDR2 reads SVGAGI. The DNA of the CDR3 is TGTGCCAGCAGTTCGGGACTAGCGGACACCGGGGAGCTGTTTTTT. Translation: CASSSGLADTGELFF.

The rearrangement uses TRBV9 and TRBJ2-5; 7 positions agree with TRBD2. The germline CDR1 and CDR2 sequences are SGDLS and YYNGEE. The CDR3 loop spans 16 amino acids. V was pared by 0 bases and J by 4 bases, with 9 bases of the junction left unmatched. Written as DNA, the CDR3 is TGTGCCAGCAGCGTAGGGGGAGGGTGGCTGAGAGAGACCCAGTACTTC. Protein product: CASSVGGGWLRETQYF.

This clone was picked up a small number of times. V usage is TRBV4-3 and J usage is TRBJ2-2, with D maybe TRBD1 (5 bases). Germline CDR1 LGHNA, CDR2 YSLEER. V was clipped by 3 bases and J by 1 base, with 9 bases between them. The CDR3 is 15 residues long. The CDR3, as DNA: TGCGCCAGCAGCCAGGGTACAGGGAACACCGGGGAGCTGTTTTTT. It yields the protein CASSQGTGNTGELFF.

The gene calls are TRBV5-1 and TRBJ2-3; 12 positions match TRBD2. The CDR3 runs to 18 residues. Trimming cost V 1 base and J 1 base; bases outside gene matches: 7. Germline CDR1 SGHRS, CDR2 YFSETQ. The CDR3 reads CASSLRPSGGAGTDTQYF. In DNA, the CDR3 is TGCGCCAGCAGCTTGAGGCCTAGCGGGGGGGCTGGCACAGATACGCAGTATTTT.

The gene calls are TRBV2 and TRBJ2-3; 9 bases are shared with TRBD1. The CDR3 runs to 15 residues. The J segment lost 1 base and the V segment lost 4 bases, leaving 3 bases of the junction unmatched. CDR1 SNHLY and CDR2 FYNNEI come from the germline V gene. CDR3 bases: TGTGCCAGCAGTGGAAGGACAGGGGGCACAGATACGCAGTATTTT. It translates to CASSGRTGGTDTQYF.

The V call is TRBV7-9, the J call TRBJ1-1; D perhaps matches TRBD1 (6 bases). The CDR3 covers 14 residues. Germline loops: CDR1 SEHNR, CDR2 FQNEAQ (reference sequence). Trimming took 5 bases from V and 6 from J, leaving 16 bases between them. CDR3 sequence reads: CASSPRGQSPEAFF. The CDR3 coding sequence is TGTGCCAGCAGCCCCAGAGGACAGTCCCCTGAAGCTTTCTTT.

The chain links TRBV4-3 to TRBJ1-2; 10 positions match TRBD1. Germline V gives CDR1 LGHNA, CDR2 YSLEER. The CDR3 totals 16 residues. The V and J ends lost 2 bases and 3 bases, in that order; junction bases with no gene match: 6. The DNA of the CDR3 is TGCGCCAGCAGCCAACTGAGACAGGGGGCGGACTATGGCTACACCTTC. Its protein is CASSQLRQGADYGYTF.

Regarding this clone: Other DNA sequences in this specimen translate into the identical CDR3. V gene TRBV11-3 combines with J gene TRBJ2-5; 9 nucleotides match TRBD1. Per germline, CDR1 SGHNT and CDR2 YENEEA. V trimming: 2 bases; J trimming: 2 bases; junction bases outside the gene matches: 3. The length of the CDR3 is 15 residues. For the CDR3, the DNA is TGTGCCAGCAGCTTACGGGGACAGGGACAAGAGACCCAGTACTTC. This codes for CASSLRGQGQETQYF.

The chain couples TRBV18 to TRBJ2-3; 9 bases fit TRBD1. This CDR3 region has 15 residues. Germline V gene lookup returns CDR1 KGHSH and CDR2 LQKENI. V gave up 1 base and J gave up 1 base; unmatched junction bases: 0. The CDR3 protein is CASSPRDRGTDTQYF. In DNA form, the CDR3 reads TGTGCCAGCTCACCACGGGACAGGGGCACAGATACGCAGTATTTT.

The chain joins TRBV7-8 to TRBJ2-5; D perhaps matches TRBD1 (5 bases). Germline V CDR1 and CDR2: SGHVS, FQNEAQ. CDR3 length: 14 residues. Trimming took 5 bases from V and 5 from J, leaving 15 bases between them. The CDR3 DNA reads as TGTGCCAGCAGCACAGGCAACCTGGGGGAGACCCAGTACTTC. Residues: CASSTGNLGETQYF.

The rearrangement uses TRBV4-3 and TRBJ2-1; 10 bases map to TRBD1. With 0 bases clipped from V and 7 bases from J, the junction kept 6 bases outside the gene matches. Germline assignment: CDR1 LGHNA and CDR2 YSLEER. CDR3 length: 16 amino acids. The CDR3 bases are TGCGCCAGCAGCCAAGATGGACAGGGGGTCTGGAATGAGCAGTTCTTC. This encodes CASSQDGQGVWNEQFF.

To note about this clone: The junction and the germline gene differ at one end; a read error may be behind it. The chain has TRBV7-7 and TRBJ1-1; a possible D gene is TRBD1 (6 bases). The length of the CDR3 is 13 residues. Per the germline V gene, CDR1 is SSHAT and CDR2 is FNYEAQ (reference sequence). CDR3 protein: CASSLGLDREAFF. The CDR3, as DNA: TGTGCTAGCAGCTTAGGACTGGACAGAGAAGCTTTCTTT.

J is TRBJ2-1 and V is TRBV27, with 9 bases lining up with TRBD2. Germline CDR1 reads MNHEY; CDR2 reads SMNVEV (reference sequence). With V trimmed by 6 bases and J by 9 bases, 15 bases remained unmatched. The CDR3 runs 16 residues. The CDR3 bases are TGTGCCAGCAGCCCTAGCGGGAACCCCTTGGGAGGTGAGCAGTTCTTC. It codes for CASSPSGNPLGGEQFF.

CDR3 amino acids: CASREDRVEETQYF. CDR3 in DNA: TGTGCCAGCAGGGAAGACAGGGTGGAAGAGACCCAGTACTTC. The chain carries TRBV25-1 and TRBJ2-5; 7 bases line up with TRBD1. From germline, CDR1 is MGHDK and CDR2 SYGVNS. With 6 bases clipped from V and 3 bases from J, the junction kept 7 bases outside the gene matches. The length of the CDR3 is 14 residues.

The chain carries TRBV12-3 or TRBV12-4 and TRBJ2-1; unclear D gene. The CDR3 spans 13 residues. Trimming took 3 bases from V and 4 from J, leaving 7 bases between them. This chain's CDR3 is CASSFREYNEQFF. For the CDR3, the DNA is TGTGCCAGCAGTTTTCGAGAATACAATGAGCAGTTCTTC.

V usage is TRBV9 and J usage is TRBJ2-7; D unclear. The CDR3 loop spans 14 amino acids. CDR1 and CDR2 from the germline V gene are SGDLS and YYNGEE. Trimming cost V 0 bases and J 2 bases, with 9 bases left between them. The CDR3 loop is CASSVVDGAYEQYF. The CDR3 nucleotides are TGTGCCAGCAGCGTAGTAGACGGAGCCTACGAGCAGTACTTC.

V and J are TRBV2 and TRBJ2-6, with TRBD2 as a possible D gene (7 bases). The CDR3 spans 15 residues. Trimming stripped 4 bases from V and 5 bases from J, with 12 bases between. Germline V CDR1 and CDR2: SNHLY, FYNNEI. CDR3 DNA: TGTGCCAGCAGTGGGGGGGGCCTCCGGGCCAACGTCCTGACTTTC. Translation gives CASSGGGLRANVLTF.

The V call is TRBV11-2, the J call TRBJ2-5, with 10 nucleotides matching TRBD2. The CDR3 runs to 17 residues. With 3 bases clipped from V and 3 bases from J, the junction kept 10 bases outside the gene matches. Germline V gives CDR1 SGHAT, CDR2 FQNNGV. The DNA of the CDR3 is TGTGCCAGCAGCTTCGGACAGAGCGGGAGGGGAAAAGAGACCCAGTACTTC. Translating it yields CASSFGQSGRGKETQYF.

CDR3 coding DNA: TGTGCCAGCAGCTTGGAAGACAGCCTTGAAGCTTTCTTT. It codes for CASSLEDSLEAFF. V is TRBV5-8 and J is TRBJ1-1; the D gene is possibly TRBD1 (5 bases). The V and J ends lost 0 bases and 7 bases respectively, with 10 bases between them. Germline V gives CDR1 SGHTS, CDR2 YDEGEE. The CDR3 sequence is 13 residues long.

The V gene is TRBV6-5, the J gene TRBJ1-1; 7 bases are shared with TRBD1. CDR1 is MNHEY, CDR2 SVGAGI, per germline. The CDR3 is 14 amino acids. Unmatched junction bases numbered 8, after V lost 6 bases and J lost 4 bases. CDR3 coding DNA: TGTGCCAGCAGCCGAGGGGGCTGGGGCACTGAAGCTTTCTTT. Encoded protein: CASSRGGWGTEAFF.

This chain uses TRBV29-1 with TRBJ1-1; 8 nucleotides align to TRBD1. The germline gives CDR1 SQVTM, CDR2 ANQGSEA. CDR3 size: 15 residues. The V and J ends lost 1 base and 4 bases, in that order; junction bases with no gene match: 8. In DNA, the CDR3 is TGCAGCGTTGAAGTCGGAGGACAGGGCACCACTGAAGCTTTCTTT. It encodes CSVEVGGQGTTEAFF.

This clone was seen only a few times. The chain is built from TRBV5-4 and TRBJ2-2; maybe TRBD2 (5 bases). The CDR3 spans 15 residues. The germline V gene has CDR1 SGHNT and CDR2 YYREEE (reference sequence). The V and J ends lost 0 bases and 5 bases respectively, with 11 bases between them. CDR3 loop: CASSLAGGRTGELFF. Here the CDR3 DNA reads TGTGCCAGCAGCTTGGCCGGAGGAAGGACCGGGGAGCTGTTTTTT.

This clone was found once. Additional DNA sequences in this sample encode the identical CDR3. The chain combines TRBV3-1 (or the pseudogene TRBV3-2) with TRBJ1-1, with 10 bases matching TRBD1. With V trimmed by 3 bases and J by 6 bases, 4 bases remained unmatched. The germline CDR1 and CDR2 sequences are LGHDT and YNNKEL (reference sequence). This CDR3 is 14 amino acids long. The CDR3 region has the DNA TGTGCCAGCAGCCAGGCCGGGACAGGGGCTGAAGCTTTCTTT. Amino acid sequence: CASSQAGTGAEAFF.

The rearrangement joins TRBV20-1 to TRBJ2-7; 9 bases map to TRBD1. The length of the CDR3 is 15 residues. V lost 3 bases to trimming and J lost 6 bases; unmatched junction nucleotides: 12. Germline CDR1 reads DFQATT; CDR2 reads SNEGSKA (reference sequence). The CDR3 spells CSASPAGTGTPEQYF. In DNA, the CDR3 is TGCAGTGCTAGTCCCGCGGGGACAGGGACCCCCGAGCAGTACTTC.